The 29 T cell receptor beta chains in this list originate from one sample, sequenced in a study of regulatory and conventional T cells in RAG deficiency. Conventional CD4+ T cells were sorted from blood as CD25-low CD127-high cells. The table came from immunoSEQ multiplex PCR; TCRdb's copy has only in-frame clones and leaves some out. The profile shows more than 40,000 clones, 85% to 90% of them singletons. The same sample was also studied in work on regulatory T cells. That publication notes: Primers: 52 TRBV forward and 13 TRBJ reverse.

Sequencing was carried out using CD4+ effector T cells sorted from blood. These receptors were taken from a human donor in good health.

The CDR3 reads CASSQEAAWYGTEAFF. CDR3 sequence (DNA): TGCGCCAGCAGCCAAGAAGCGGCTTGGTATGGCACTGAAGCTTTCTTT. The V and J genes are TRBV4-3 and TRBJ1-1; D ambiguous. V gave up 0 bases and J gave up 4 bases, with 15 bases separating them. This CDR3 is built from 16 residues. Germline CDR1 and CDR2: LGHNA and YSLEER.

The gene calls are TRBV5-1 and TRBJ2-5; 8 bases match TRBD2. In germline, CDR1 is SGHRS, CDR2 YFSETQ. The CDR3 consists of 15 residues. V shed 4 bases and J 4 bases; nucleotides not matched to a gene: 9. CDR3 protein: CASSVSGTSSETQYF. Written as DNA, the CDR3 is TGCGCCAGCAGCGTCTCCGGGACTAGTTCAGAGACCCAGTACTTC. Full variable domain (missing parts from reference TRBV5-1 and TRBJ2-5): KAGVTQTPRYLIKTRGQQVTLSCSPISGHRSVSWYQQTPGQGLQFLFEYFSETQRNKGNFPGRFSGRQFSNSRSEMNVSTLELGDSALYLCASSVSGTSSETQYFGPGTRLLVL.

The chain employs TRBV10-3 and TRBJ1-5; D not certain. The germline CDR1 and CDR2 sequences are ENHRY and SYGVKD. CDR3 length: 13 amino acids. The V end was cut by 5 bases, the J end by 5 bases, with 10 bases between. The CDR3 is CAISINLDQPQHF. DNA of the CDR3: TGTGCCATCAGTATCAACTTGGATCAGCCCCAGCATTTT.

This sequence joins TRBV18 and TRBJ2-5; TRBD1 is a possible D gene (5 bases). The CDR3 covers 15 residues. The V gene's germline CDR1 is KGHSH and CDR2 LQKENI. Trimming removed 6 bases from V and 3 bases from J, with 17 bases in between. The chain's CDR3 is CASSNTLATEETQYF. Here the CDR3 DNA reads TGTGCCAGCTCGAACACCCTGGCGACAGAAGAGACCCAGTACTTC.

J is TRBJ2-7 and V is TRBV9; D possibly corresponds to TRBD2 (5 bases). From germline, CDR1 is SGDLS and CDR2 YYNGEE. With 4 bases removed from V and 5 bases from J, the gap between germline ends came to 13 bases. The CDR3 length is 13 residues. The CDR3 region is CASSRGHGNEQYF. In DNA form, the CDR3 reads TGTGCCAGCAGCCGCGGGCACGGCAACGAGCAGTACTTC.

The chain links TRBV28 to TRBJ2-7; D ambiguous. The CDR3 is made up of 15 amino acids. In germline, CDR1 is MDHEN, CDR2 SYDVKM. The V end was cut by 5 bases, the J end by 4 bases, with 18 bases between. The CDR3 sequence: CASSRPGPVSYEQYF. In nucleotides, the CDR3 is TGTGCCAGCAGTCGGCCGGGCCCCGTGTCGTACGAGCAGTACTTC.

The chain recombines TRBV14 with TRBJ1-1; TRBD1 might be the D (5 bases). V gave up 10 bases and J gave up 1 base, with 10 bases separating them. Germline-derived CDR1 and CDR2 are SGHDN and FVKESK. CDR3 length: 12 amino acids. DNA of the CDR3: TGTGCCACCGGGACCTCGAACACTGAAGCTTTCTTT. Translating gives CATGTSNTEAFF.

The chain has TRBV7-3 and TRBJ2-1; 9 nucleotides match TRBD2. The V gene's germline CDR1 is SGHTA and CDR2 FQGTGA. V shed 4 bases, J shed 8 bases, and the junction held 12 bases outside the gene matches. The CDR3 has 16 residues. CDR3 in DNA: TGTGCCAGCAGCTCCCCTGTGGCTAGCGGGACTGATGAGCAGTTCTTC. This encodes CASSSPVASGTDEQFF.

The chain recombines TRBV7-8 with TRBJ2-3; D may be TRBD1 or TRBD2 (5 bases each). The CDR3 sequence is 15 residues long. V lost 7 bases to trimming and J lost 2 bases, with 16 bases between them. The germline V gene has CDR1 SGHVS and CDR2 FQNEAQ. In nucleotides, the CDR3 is TGTGCCAGCAACTACGGGGACCGAATCACAGATACGCAGTATTTT. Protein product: CASNYGDRITDTQYF.

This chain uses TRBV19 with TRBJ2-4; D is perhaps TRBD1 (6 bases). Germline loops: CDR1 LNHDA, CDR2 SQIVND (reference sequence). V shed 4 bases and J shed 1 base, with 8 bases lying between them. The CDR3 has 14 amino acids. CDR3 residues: CASSTQGAKNIQYF. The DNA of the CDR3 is TGTGCCAGTAGTACACAGGGTGCCAAAAACATTCAGTACTTC. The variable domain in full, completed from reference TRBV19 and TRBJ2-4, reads DGGITQSPKYLFRKEGQNVTLSCEQNLNHDAMYWYRQDPGQGLRLIYYSQIVNDFQKGDIAEGYSVSREKKESFPLTVTSAQKNPTAFYLCASSTQGAKNIQYFGAGTRLSVL.

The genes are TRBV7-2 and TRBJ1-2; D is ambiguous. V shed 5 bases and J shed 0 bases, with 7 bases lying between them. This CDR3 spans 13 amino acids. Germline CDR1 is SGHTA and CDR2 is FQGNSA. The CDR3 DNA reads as TGTGCCAGCAGCCGAAAGTCTAACTATGGCTACACCTTC. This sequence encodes CASSRKSNYGYTF.

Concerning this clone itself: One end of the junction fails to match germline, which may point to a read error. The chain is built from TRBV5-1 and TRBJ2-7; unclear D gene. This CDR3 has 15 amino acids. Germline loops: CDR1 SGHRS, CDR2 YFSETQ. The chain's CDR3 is CASSDTGPLSDEQYF. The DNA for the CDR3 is TGCGCCAGCAGCGACACCGGTCCCCTCTCCGACGAGCAGTACTTC.

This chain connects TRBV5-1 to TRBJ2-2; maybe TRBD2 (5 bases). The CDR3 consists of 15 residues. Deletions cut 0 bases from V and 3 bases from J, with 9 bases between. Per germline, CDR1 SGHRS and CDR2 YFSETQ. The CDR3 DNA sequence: TGCGCCAGCAGCTTGGACCGGCGGGACACCGGGGAGCTGTTTTTT. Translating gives CASSLDRRDTGELFF.

The CDR3 protein is CASISGAAGNTIYF. CDR3 nucleotides: TGTGCCAGTATCTCGGGGGCTGCTGGAAACACCATATATTTT. The chain links TRBV19 to TRBJ1-3, with D tentatively TRBD1 (6 bases). This CDR3 comprises 14 residues. The V end was cut by 7 bases, the J end by 2 bases, with 12 bases between. From germline, CDR1 is LNHDA and CDR2 SQIVND (reference sequence).

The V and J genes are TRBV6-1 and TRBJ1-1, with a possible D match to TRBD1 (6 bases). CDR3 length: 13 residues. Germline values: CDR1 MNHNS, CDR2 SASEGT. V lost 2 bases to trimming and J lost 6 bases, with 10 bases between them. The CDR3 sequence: CASSELGGAEAFF. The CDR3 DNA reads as TGTGCCAGCAGTGAACTCGGGGGCGCTGAAGCTTTCTTT.

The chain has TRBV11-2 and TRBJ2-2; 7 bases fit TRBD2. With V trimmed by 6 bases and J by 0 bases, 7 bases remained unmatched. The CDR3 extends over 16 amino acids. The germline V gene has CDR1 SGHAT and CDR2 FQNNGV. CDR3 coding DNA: TGTGCCAGCAGAAGGGGAGGGAGCGCGAACACCGGGGAGCTGTTTTTT. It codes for CASRRGGSANTGELFF.

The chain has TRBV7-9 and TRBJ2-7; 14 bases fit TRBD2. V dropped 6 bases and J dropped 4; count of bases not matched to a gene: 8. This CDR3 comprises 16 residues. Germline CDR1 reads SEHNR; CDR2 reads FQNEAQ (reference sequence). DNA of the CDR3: TGTGCCAGCAGGGATTCCGGGACTAGCGGGGGTTACGAGCAGTACTTC. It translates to CASRDSGTSGGYEQYF. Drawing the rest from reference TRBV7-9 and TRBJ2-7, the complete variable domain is DTGVSQNPRHKITKRGQNVTFRCDPISEHNRLYWYRQTLGQGPEFLTYFQNEAQLEKSRLLSDRFSAERPKGSFSTLEIQRTEQGDSAMYLCASRDSGTSGGYEQYFGPGTRLTVT.

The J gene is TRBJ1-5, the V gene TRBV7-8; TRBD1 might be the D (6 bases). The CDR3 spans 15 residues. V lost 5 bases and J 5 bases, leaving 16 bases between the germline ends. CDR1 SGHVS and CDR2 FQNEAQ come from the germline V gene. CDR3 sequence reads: CASSQRRGDYQPQHF. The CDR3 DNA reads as TGTGCCAGCAGCCAAAGAAGGGGGGACTATCAGCCCCAGCATTTT.

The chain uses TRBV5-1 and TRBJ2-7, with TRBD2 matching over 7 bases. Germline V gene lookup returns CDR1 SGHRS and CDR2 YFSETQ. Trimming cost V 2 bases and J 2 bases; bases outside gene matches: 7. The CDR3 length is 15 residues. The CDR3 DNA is TGCGCCAGCAGCTTTGACGCGGGGACTACCTACGAGCAGTACTTC. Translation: CASSFDAGTTYEQYF.

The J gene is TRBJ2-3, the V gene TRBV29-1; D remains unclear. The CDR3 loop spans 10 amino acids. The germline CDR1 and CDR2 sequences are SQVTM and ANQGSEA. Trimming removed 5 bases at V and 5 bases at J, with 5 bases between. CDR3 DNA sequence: TGCAGCGTTCTAGAAGATACGCAGTATTTT. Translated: CSVLEDTQYF.

The CDR3 region is CASSLAQSEDTQYF. CDR3 nucleotides: TGCGCCAGCAGCTTGGCACAGAGTGAGGATACGCAGTATTTT. The chain uses TRBV5-1 and TRBJ2-3; D unclear. The CDR3 length is 14 residues. Deletions cut 0 bases from V and 6 bases from J, with 11 bases between. Germline V CDR1 and CDR2: SGHRS, YFSETQ.

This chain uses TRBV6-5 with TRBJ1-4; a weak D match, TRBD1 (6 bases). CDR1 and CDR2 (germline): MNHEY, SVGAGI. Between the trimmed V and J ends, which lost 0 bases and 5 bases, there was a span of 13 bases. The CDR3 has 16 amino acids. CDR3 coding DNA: TGTGCCAGCAGTTACTCGATTGGGGGCGCGAATGAAAAACTGTTTTTT. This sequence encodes CASSYSIGGANEKLFF.

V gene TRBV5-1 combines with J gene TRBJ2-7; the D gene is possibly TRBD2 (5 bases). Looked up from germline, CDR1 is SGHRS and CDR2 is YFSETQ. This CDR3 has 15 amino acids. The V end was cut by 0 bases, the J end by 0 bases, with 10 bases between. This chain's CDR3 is CASSLGSGSSYEQYF. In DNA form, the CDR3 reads TGCGCCAGCAGCTTGGGGTCGGGGAGCTCCTACGAGCAGTACTTC. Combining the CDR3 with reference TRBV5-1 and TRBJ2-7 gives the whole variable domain KAGVTQTPRYLIKTRGQQVTLSCSPISGHRSVSWYQQTPGQGLQFLFEYFSETQRNKGNFPGRFSGRQFSNSRSEMNVSTLELGDSALYLCASSLGSGSSYEQYFGPGTRLTVT.

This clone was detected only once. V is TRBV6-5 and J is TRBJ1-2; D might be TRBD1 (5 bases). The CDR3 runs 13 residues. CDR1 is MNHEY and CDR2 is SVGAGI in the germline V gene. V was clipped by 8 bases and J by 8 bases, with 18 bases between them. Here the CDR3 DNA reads TGTGCCAGCCAAGCGGGGAGTCCAGGGGGCTACACCTTC. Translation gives CASQAGSPGGYTF.

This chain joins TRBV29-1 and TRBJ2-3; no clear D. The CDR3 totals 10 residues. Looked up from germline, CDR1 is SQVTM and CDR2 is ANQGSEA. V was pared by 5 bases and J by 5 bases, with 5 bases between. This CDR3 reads CSVRLDTQYF. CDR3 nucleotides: TGCAGCGTTCGGTTAGATACGCAGTATTTT.

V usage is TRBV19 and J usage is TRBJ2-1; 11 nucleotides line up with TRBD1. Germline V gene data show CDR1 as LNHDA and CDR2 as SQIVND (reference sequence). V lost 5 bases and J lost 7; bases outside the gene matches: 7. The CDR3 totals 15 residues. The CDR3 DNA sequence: TGTGCCAGTAGTCCCGGGACAGGGGGTAAAAATGAGCAGTTCTTC. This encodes CASSPGTGGKNEQFF.

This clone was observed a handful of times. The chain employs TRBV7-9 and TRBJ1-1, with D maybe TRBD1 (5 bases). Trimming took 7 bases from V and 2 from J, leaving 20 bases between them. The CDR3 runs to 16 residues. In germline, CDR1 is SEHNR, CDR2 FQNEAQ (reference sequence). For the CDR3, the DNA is TGTGCCAGCACCCCAAGAGGAGGGCAGGGCAACACTGAAGCTTTCTTT. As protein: CASTPRGGQGNTEAFF.

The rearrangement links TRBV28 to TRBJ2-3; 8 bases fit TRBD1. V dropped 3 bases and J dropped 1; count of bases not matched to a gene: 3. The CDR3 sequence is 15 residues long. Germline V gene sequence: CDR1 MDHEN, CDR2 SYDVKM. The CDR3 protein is CASSLGTGRTDTQYF. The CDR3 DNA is TGTGCCAGCAGTTTGGGGACAGGACGCACAGATACGCAGTATTTT.

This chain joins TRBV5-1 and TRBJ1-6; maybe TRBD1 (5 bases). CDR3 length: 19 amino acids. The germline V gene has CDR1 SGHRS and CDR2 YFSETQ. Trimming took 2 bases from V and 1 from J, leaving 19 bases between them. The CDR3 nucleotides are TGCGCCAGCAGCTTTCGACAGATGAAATTTGGATCCTATAATTCACCCCTCCACTTT. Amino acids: CASSFRQMKFGSYNSPLHF.